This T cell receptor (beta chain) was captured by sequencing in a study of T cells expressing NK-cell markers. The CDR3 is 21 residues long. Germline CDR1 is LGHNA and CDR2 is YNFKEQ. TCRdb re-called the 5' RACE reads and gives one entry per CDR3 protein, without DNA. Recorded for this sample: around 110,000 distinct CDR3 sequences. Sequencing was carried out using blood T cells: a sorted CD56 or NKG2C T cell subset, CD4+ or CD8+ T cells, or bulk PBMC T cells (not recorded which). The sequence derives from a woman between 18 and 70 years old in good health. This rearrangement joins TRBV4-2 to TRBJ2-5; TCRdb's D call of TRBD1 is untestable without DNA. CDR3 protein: CASSLKTTDRIGLADQETQYF.